The following is a T cell receptor beta chain sequence with its context. The data derive from a study of control samples from healthy donors and cancer patients. Trimming removed 0 bases at V and 6 bases at J, with 14 bases between. The germline V gene has CDR1 SQVTM and CDR2 ANQGSEA. The CDR3 consists of 14 residues. TCRdb keeps only in-frame clones here, not all; method: immunoSEQ multiplex PCR. The data contain around 180,000 clones, 85% to 95% of them singletons. This chain connects TRBV29-1 to TRBJ1-2; D is unclear. This receptor was identified in a woman aged 18-30 years in good health. Sequenced sample: blood. The CDR3 region is CSVEDREVSHGYTF. The CDR3 nucleotides are TGCAGCGTTGAAGATCGGGAGGTTTCACATGGCTACACCTTC.